Sequencing of this T cell receptor beta chain was carried out in a study of shared clonotypes between healthy human individuals. Each subset's genomic DNA was shared equally among a number of immunoSEQ plates. This table comes from immunoSEQ multiplex PCR, and its TCRdb copy is limited to in-frame clones, with some not included. The sample contains millions of clones, 85% to 95% of which appear only once. This CDR3 is built from 11 residues. Germline V gene data show CDR1 as DFQATT and CDR2 as SNEGSKA (reference sequence). V lost 0 bases, J lost 16 bases, and 12 bases lay in between. Study findings and constraints: Generally, estimated richness proved larger in naive subsets than it did in memory subsets.

Notes on this clone: No antigen is known for it.

The chain combines TRBV20-1 with TRBJ1-4, with D possibly TRBD1 on 5 matching bases. This sequence was found in a man younger than 35 in good health. Some clones in this sample may be carry-over from other donors' samples. The sample comprised naive CD4+ T cells from PBMCs. Subset noted: CD45RA+ positively selected. The CDR3 nucleotides read TGCAGTGCTAGAGATCAGGGCAGACAGTTTTTT. It is translated as CSARDQGRQFF.